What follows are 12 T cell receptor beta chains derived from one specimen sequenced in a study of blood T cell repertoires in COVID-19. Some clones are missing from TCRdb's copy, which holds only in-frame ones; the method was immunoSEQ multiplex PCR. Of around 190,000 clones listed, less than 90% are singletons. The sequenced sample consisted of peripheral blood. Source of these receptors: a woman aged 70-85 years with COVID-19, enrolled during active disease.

The CDR3 here is CASSRLYNEQFF. The CDR3, as DNA: TGTGCCAGTAGCCGACTTTACAATGAGCAGTTCTTC. The V and J genes are TRBV19 and TRBJ2-1, with unresolved D. CDR1 is LNHDA, CDR2 SQIVND, per germline (reference sequence). The CDR3 spans 12 residues. V lost 6 bases, J lost 4 bases, and 7 bases lay in between.

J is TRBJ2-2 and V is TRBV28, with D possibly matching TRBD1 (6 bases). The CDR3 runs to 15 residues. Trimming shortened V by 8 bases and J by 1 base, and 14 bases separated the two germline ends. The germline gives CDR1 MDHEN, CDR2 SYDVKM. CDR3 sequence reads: CASGSGGLNTGELFF. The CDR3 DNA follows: TGTGCCAGCGGTAGTGGGGGCCTGAACACCGGGGAGCTGTTTTTT.

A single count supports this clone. CDR3 protein: CASSLQGGMNTEAFF. CDR3 nucleotide sequence: TGTGCCAGCAGTTTACAGGGGGGAATGAACACTGAAGCTTTCTTT. The V and J genes are TRBV28 and TRBJ1-1; TRBD1 matches 7 bases. Germline V gene sequence: CDR1 MDHEN, CDR2 SYDVKM. Trimming cost V 2 bases and J 0 bases; bases outside gene matches: 3. The CDR3 has 15 residues.

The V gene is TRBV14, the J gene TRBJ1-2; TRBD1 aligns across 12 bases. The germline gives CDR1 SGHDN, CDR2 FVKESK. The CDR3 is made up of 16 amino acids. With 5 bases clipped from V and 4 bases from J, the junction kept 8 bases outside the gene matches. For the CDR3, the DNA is TGTGCCAGCAGCAGGGCCGGGACAGGGGGCGTCTATGGCTACACCTTC. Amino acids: CASSRAGTGGVYGYTF.

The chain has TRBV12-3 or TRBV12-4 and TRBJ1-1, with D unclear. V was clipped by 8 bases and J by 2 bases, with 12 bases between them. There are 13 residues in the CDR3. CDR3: CASSEGLNTEAFF. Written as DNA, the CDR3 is TGTGCCAGCTCTGAGGGCCTTAACACTGAAGCTTTCTTT.

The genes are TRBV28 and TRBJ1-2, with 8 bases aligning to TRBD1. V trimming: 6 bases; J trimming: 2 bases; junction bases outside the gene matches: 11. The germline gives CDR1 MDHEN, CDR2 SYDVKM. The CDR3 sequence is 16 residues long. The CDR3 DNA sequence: TGTGCCAGCAGCCCAAAAACAGGGGGAACCAACTATGGCTACACCTTC. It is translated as CASSPKTGGTNYGYTF.

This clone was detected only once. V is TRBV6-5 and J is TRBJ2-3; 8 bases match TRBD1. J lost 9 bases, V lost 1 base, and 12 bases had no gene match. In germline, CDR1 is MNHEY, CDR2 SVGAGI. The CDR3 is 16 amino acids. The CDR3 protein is CASSYYPIRQGATQYF. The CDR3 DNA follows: TGTGCCAGCAGTTACTATCCAATAAGGCAGGGGGCAACGCAGTATTTT.

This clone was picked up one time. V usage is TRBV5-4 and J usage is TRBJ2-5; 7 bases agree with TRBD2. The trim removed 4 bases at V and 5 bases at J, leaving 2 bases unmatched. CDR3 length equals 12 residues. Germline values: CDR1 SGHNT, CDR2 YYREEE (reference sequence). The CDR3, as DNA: TGTGCCAGCAGCGGACTAGGGGAGACCCAGTACTTC. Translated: CASSGLGETQYF. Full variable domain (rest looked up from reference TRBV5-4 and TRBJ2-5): ETGVTQSPTHLIKTRGQQVTLRCSSQSGHNTVSWYQQALGQGPQFIFQYYREEENGRGNFPPRFSGLQFPNYSSELNVNALELDDSALYLCASSGLGETQYFGPGTRLLVL.

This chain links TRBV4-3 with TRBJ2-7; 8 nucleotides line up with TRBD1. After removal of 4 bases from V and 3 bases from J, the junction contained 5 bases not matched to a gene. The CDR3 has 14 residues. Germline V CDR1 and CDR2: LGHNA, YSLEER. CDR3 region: CASSRDRGGYEQYF. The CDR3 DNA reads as TGCGCCAGCAGCCGAGACAGGGGTGGCTACGAGCAGTACTTC.

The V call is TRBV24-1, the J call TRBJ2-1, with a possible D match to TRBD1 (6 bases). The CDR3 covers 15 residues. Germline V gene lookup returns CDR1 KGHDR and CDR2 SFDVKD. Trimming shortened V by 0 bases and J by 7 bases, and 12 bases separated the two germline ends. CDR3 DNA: TGTGCCACCAGTGATTTGCAAGGACAGATTAATGAGCAGTTCTTC. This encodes CATSDLQGQINEQFF.

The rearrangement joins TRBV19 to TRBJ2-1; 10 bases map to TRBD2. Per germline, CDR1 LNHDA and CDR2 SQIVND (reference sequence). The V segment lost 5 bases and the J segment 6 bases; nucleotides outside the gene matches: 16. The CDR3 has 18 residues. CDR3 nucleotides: TGTGCCAGTAGTTCCCGCTTACCCTCTAGCGGGAGTTTCAATGAGCAGTTCTTC. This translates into CASSSRLPSSGSFNEQFF.

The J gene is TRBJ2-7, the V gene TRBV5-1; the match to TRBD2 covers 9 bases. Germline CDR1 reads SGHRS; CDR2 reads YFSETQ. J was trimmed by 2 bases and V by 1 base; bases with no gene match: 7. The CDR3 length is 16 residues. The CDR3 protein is CASSLSASGTPYEQYF. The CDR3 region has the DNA TGCGCCAGCAGCTTGTCGGCTAGCGGGACCCCCTACGAGCAGTACTTC. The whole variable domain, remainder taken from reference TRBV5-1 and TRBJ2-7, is KAGVTQTPRYLIKTRGQQVTLSCSPISGHRSVSWYQQTPGQGLQFLFEYFSETQRNKGNFPGRFSGRQFSNSRSEMNVSTLELGDSALYLCASSLSASGTPYEQYFGPGTRLTVT.